The present TCR beta chain was sequenced within a study of shared clonotypes between healthy human individuals. V was pared by 1 base and J by 0 bases, with 9 bases between. The CDR3 contains 15 residues. The germline V gene has CDR1 SEHNR and CDR2 FQNEAQ (reference sequence). TCRdb keeps only in-frame clones here, not all; method: immunoSEQ multiplex PCR. The sample lists 2 million to 2.5 million clones; 85% to 95% were seen once. The CD4+ fraction was divided into a CD45RA+ naive subset and a CD45RA-negative memory subset. The receptor was derived from a man aged 18 to 29 in good health. Some clones in this sample may be carry-over from other donors' samples. The sequenced material came from naive CD4+ T cells from PBMCs. The subset: CD45RA+ positively selected. The gene calls are TRBV7-9 and TRBJ1-1; D gene ambiguous. CDR3: CASSLVGTMNTEAFF. The DNA for the CDR3 is TGTGCCAGCAGCTTAGTCGGCACAATGAACACTGAAGCTTTCTTT. Supplemented by reference TRBV7-9 and TRBJ1-1, the full variable domain reads DTGVSQNPRHKITKRGQNVTFRCDPISEHNRLYWYRQTLGQGPEFLTYFQNEAQLEKSRLLSDRFSAERPKGSFSTLEIQRTEQGDSAMYLCASSLVGTMNTEAFFGQGTRLTVV.